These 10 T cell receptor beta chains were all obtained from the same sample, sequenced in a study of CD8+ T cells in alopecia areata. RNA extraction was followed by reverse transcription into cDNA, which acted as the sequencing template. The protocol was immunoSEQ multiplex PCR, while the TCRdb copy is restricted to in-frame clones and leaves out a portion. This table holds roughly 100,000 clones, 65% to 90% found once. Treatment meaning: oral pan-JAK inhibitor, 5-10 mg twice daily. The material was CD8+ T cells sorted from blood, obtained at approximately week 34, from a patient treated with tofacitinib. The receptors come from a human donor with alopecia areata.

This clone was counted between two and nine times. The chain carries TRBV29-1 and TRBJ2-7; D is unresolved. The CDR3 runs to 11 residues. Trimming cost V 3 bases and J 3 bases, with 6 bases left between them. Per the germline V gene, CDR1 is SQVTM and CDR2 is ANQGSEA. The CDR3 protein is CSVEADYEQYF. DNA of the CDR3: TGCAGCGTTGAGGCAGACTACGAGCAGTACTTC.

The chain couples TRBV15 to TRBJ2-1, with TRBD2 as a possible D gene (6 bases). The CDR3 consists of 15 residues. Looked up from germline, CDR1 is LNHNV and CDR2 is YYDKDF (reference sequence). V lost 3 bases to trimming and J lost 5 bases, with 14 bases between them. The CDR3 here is CATSRRWGVHNEQFF. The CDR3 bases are TGTGCCACCAGCAGGAGATGGGGGGTTCACAATGAGCAGTTCTTC.

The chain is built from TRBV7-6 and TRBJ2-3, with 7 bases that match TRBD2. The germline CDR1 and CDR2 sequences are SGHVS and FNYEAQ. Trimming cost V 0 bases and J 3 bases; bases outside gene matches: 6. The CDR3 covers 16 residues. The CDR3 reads CASSLAPGEGTDTQYF. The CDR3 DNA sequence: TGTGCCAGCAGCTTAGCACCCGGGGAGGGAACAGATACGCAGTATTTT.

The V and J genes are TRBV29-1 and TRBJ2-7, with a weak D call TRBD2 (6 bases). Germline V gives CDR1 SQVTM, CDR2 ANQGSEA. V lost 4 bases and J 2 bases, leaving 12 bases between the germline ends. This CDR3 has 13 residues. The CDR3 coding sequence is TGCAGCGTTGCGCGGGGCAGTGCCTACGAGCAGTACTTC. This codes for CSVARGSAYEQYF.

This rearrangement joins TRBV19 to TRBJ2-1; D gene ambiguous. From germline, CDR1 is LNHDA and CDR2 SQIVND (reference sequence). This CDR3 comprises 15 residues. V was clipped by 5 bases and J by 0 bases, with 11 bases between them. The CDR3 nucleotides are TGTGCCAGTAGTTGGGCTCTGAGCTCCTACAATGAGCAGTTCTTC. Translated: CASSWALSSYNEQFF.

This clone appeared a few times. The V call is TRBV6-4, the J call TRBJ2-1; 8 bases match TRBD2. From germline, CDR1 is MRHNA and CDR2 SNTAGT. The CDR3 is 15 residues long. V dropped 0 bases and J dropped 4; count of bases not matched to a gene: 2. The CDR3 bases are TGTGCCAGCAGTGACTCGCCGGGGGGGTACAATGAGCAGTTCTTC. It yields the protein CASSDSPGGYNEQFF.

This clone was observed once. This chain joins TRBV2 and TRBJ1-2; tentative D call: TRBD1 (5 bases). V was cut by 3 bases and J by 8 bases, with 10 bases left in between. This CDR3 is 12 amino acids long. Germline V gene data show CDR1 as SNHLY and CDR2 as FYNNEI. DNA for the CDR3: TGTGCCAGCAGTGATCCGACAGAAGGCTACACCTTC. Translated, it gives CASSDPTEGYTF.

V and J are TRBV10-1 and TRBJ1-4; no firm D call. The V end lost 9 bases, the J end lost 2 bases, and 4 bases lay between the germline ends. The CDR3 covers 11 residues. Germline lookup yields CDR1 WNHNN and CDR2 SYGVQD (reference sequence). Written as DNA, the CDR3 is TGCGCCAGACAGACTAATGAAAAACTGTTTTTT. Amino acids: CARQTNEKLFF.

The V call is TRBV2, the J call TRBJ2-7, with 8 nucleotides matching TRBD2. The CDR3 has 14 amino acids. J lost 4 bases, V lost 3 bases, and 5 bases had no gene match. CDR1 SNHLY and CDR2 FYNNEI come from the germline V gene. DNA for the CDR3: TGTGCCAGCAGTGAGGTTAGCGGGATTTACGAGCAGTACTTC. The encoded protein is CASSEVSGIYEQYF. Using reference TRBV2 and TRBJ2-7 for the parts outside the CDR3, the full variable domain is EPEVTQTPSHQVTQMGQEVILRCVPISNHLYFYWYRQILGQKVEFLVSFYNNEISEKSEIFDDQFSVERPDGSNFTLKIRSTKLEDSAMYFCASSEVSGIYEQYFGPGTRLTVT.

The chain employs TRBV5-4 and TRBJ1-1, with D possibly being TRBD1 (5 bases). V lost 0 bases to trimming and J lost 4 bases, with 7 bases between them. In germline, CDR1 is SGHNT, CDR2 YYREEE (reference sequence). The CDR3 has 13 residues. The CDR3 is CASSLGGSTEAFF. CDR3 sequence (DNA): TGTGCCAGCAGCTTGGGGGGGAGCACTGAAGCTTTCTTT. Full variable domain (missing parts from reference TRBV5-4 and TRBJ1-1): ETGVTQSPTHLIKTRGQQVTLRCSSQSGHNTVSWYQQALGQGPQFIFQYYREEENGRGNFPPRFSGLQFPNYSSELNVNALELDDSALYLCASSLGGSTEAFFGQGTRLTVV.